The following is a T cell receptor (beta chain) sequence with its context. This CDR3 is 17 amino acids long. The germline V gene has CDR1 SGHNT and CDR2 YYREEE (reference sequence). V lost 3 bases and J lost 5; bases outside the gene matches: 10. These data originate in a study of blood T cell repertoires in COVID-19. Sequencing used immunoSEQ multiplex PCR; TCRdb keeps in-frame clones, though not all of them. The sample carries 180,000 or so clones, 65% to 85% recorded once. The source of this sequence is a woman in her sixties who had recovered from COVID-19. The specimen was PBMCs or T cells enriched from blood (not recorded which). The V call is TRBV5-4, the J call TRBJ2-1; 11 bases are shared with TRBD1. The CDR3 reads CASSSGQGARRDNEQFF. CDR3 nucleotides: TGTGCCAGCAGCTCTGGACAGGGGGCAAGGAGGGACAATGAGCAGTTCTTC. Based on the CDR3 plus reference TRBV5-4 and TRBJ2-1, the full variable domain is ETGVTQSPTHLIKTRGQQVTLRCSSQSGHNTVSWYQQALGQGPQFIFQYYREEENGRGNFPPRFSGLQFPNYSSELNVNALELDDSALYLCASSSGQGARRDNEQFFGPGTRLTVL.